Included here is one T cell receptor (beta chain) sequence, with context. The sample originates from a study of blood T cell repertoires in COVID-19. Study-wide background: The United States, Italy and Spain supplied acute and convalescent COVID-19 samples.

With 3 bases clipped from V and 5 bases from J, the junction kept 16 bases outside the gene matches. The CDR3 sequence is 18 residues long. Germline CDR1 is MDHEN and CDR2 is SYDVKM. The repertoire was sequenced with immunoSEQ multiplex PCR; TCRdb's copy has only in-frame clones and lacks some. The repertoire has 250,000 to 350,000 clones, 65% to 85% of them found once; the top ten carry about 1.5%. Input material: peripheral blood. The receptor comes from a human donor with COVID-19, enrolled during active disease. The donor label of this sample is uncertain. The chain has TRBV28 and TRBJ2-3; 8 nucleotides match TRBD1. The CDR3 DNA follows: TGTGCCAGCAGTTTTTACTCACCGGACAGGGAAGGAATAGATACGCAGTATTTT. Its protein product is CASSFYSPDREGIDTQYF.